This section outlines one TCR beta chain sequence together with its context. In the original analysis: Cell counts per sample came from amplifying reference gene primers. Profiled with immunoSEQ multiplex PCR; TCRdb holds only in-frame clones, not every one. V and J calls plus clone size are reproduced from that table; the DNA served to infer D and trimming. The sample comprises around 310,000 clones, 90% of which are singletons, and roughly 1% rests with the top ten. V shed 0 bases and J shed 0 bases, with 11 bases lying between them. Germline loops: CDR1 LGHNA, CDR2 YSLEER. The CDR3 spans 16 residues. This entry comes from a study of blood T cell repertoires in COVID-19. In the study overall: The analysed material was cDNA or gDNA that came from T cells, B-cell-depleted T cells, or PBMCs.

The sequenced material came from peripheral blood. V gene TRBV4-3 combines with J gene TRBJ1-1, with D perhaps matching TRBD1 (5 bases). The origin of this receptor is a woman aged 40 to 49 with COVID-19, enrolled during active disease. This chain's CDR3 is CASSQDRFRVNTEAFF. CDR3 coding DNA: TGCGCCAGCAGCCAAGATCGGTTCAGGGTGAACACTGAAGCTTTCTTT.